This T cell receptor beta chain is drawn from a study of T-cell memory formation after mild COVID-19. Study-level background: For the most part, TCR clusters were specific to one donor. General study results and limits: Second-wave clones with a day 37 peak had unconfirmed SARS-CoV-2 specificity. Clones that shrank (day 15 to 85) were balanced CD4/CD8, whereas later expanders leaned CD4+.

V was pared by 5 bases and J by 7 bases, with 14 bases of the junction left unmatched. The germline CDR1 and CDR2 sequences are SEHNR and FQNEAQ (reference sequence). This CDR3 is built from 16 residues. 5'RACE with constant-segment primers built TCRalpha and TCRbeta cDNA libraries with UMIs. TCRdb itself ran the 5' RACE reads through MiXCR, one entry per CDR3 protein. The sample yields over 450,000 distinct CDR3 sequences, roughly 20% seen once. This clonotype was seen more than once but under ten times. Its antigen is not identified. The chain has TRBV7-9 and TRBJ2-1; 7 nucleotides agree with TRBD2. Sequenced material: PBMCs or a T cell subset sorted from them (not recorded which). This clonotype originated in an adult woman who had mild COVID-19 (a few samples of this study predate the infection). Cell type and time point are not known. The CDR3 reads CASSPPAGARLNEQFF. In DNA form, the CDR3 reads TGTGCCAGCAGCCCGCCGGCGGGAGCCCGCTTAAATGAGCAGTTCTTC.